Listed below are T cell receptor beta chains from one sample, sequenced in a study of blood T cell repertoires in COVID-19. This table comes from immunoSEQ multiplex PCR, and its TCRdb copy is limited to in-frame clones, with some not included. The sample holds 95,000 to 150,000 clones; 90% are singletons and the top ten take around 4.1%. Material for sequencing was peripheral blood. Receptor source: a woman aged 60-75 years with COVID-19, enrolled during active disease. Each CDR3 is given with its conserved first and last residue. The D gene is left open where the match is weak. Part of the rows lack a size; the others show once, few, many or a class for expanded clones.

CDR3	DNA	V	D	J	length	size
CASSFRAEQFF	TGCGCCAGCAGCTTCAGGGCCGAGCAGTTCTTC	TRBV5-1	-	TRBJ2-1	11	-
CASSRDSTDTGELFF	TGTGCCAGCAGCAGGGACTCGACGGACACCGGGGAGCTGTTTTTT	TRBV5-4	-	TRBJ2-2	15	few
CASSIGRSSYEQYF	TGTGCCAGTAGTATCGGAAGGAGCTCCTACGAGCAGTACTTC	TRBV19	-	TRBJ2-7	14	-
CASSEFIVGTVSPYEQYF	TGTGCCAGCAGTGAATTTATAGTGGGGACAGTCAGTCCCTACGAGCAGTACTTC	TRBV6-1	TRBD1	TRBJ2-7	18	once
CSVEGETDYRSGNTIYF	TGCAGCGTTGAGGGAGAGACCGACTACCGCTCTGGAAACACCATATATTTT	TRBV29-1	-	TRBJ1-3	17	-
CASSYQNTEAFF	TGTGCCAGTAGCTATCAGAACACTGAAGCTTTCTTT	TRBV19	-	TRBJ1-1	12	-
CASSLGTGRYNQPQHF	TGTGCCAGCAGCTTAGGGACAGGGCGTTACAATCAGCCCCAGCATTTT	TRBV7-9	TRBD1	TRBJ1-5	16	-
CASRRGTSTDTQYF	TGTGCCAGCAGGCGCGGGACCAGCACAGATACGCAGTATTTT	TRBV5-4	-	TRBJ2-3	14	once
CASSVAGAGSHYNEQFF	TGTGCCAGCAGCGTAGCTGGAGCGGGGAGCCATTACAATGAGCAGTTCTTC	TRBV9	TRBD2	TRBJ2-1	17	-
CASSQDWRNTEAFF	TGTGCCAGCAGCCAAGACTGGAGGAACACTGAAGCTTTCTTT	TRBV3-1/TRBV3-2	-	TRBJ1-1	14	-
CASSELAGGLNEQFF	TGTGCCAGCAGTGAACTAGCGGGGGGGCTAAATGAGCAGTTCTTC	TRBV2	TRBD2	TRBJ2-1	15	few
CASSLAFGGSDTQYF	TGTGCCAGCAGCTTGGCGTTTGGGGGGTCAGATACGCAGTATTTT	TRBV5-6	-	TRBJ2-3	15	-
CASSIGTRAYEQYF	TGCGCCAGCAGCATAGGGACACGAGCCTACGAGCAGTACTTC	TRBV5-1	-	TRBJ2-7	14	few
CASTPQRGGVTEAFF	TGTGCCAGCACCCCACAAAGGGGGGGAGTCACTGAAGCTTTCTTT	TRBV6-5	-	TRBJ1-1	15	-
CASSFSGGATDTQYF	TGTGCCAGCAGCTTTAGCGGGGGGGCTACAGATACGCAGTATTTT	TRBV11-3	TRBD2	TRBJ2-3	15	-
CASSSNTGNGEKLFF	TGTGCCAGCAGTTCTAACACAGGGAACGGTGAAAAACTGTTTTTT	TRBV28	-	TRBJ1-4	15	-
CASSWGVGAEDGYTF	TGCGCCAGCAGCTGGGGGGTTGGAGCGGAAGATGGCTACACCTTC	TRBV5-1	-	TRBJ1-2	15	-
CASPAMASGGGEQFF	TGTGCCAGCCCAGCTATGGCTAGCGGGGGTGGGGAGCAGTTCTTC	TRBV5-4	TRBD2	TRBJ2-1	15	few
CASRGNAGDTEAFF	TGTGCCAGCAGGGGTAATGCAGGGGACACTGAAGCTTTCTTT	TRBV25-1	-	TRBJ1-1	14	once
CASSYSSGAGNTIYF	TGTGCCAGCAGTTACTCGTCAGGGGCTGGAAACACCATATATTTT	TRBV6-5	-	TRBJ1-3	15	-
CATRGDYNTGELFF	TGTGCCACACGGGGGGACTATAACACCGGGGAGCTGTTTTTT	TRBV15	TRBD2	TRBJ2-2	14	once
CASSHGSWLTGELFF	TGTGCCAGCAGCCACGGGTCCTGGTTAACCGGGGAGCTGTTTTTT	TRBV14	-	TRBJ2-2	15	-
CASSRGGVADTQYF	TGTGCCAGCAGCAGGGGCGGGGTGGCAGATACGCAGTATTTT	TRBV14	-	TRBJ2-3	14	few
CASSPPSRDEAFF	TGTGCCAGCTCACCACCGAGTCGGGATGAAGCTTTCTTT	TRBV18	-	TRBJ1-1	13	-
CASTGLAGSEQFF	TGTGCCAGCACGGGACTAGCGGGGAGTGAGCAGTTCTTC	TRBV3-1/TRBV3-2	TRBD2	TRBJ2-1	13	-
CASKLPVTDTQYF	TGTGCCAGCAAGCTACCCGTCACAGATACGCAGTATTTT	TRBV7-3	-	TRBJ2-3	13	-
CASSFLAGGPDTGELFF	TGTGCCAGCAGCTTCCTAGCGGGGGGGCCGGACACCGGGGAGCTGTTTTTT	TRBV7-2	TRBD2	TRBJ2-2	17	-
CASSQDRETQYF	TGTGCCAGCAGCCAAGATCGGGAGACCCAGTACTTC	TRBV4-2	-	TRBJ2-5	12	-
CASSRQVNTEAFF	TGTGCCAGCAGTCGACAGGTGAACACTGAAGCTTTCTTT	TRBV6-2/TRBV6-3	-	TRBJ1-1	13	-
CASSIRKTYSNQPQHF	TGTGCCAGTAGTATAAGAAAAACCTATAGCAATCAGCCCCAGCATTTT	TRBV19	-	TRBJ1-5	16	-
CASSVMGSYNEQFF	TGTGCCAGCAGCGTTATGGGGAGCTACAATGAGCAGTTCTTC	TRBV9	-	TRBJ2-1	14	-
CASSLVAGGAITDTQYF	TGTGCCAGCAGCTTGGTAGCGGGGGGCGCAATCACAGATACGCAGTATTTT	TRBV5-5	TRBD2	TRBJ2-3	17	-
CASSPPADYSNQPQHF	TGTGCCAGCAGTCCCCCTGCCGACTATAGCAATCAGCCCCAGCATTTT	TRBV28	-	TRBJ1-5	16	-
CASSQVPGVRTGELFF	TGCGCCAGCAGCCAGGTACCAGGTGTTCGGACCGGGGAGCTGTTTTTT	TRBV4-1	-	TRBJ2-2	16	-
CASRSTGDTEAFF	TGTGCCAGCAGATCGACCGGGGACACTGAAGCTTTCTTT	TRBV6-5	-	TRBJ1-1	13	-
CASSLRHLLSTDTQYF	TGTGCCAGCAGCCTGCGACACCTCCTATCCACAGATACGCAGTATTTT	TRBV9	-	TRBJ2-3	16	-
CASSVNSYEQYF	TGTGCCAGCAGTGTTAACTCCTACGAGCAGTACTTC	TRBV25-1	-	TRBJ2-7	12	-
CASSVQVNTEAFF	TGTGCCAGCAGCGTACAGGTAAACACTGAAGCTTTCTTT	TRBV9	-	TRBJ1-1	13	-
CASMAANYGYTF	TGTGCCAGTATGGCGGCTAACTATGGCTACACCTTC	TRBV19	-	TRBJ1-2	12	-
CASSKNNRNTEAFF	TGTGCCAGCAGCAAAAACAACAGGAACACTGAAGCTTTCTTT	TRBV27	-	TRBJ1-1	14	-
CASSHRRNTEAFF	TGTGCCAGCAGCCATCGGAGGAACACTGAAGCTTTCTTT	TRBV3-1/TRBV3-2	-	TRBJ1-1	13	-
CASSAGGADNEQFF	TGTGCCAGCAGTGCGGGGGGGGCCGACAATGAGCAGTTCTTC	TRBV2	TRBD2	TRBJ2-1	14	-
CASSSTDRDPNSPLHF	TGTGCCAGCAGCTCCACGGACAGGGACCCTAATTCACCCCTCCACTTT	TRBV9	TRBD1	TRBJ1-6	16	-
CASSLEREGDTQYF	TGCGCCAGCAGCTTGGAAAGGGAGGGGGATACGCAGTATTTT	TRBV5-1	TRBD2	TRBJ2-3	14	once
CASSAGGLYNEQFF	TGCGCCAGCTCCGCCGGGGGGTTATACAATGAGCAGTTCTTC	TRBV4-1	TRBD2	TRBJ2-1	14	-
CASTHRGSSNYGYTF	TGTGCCAGCACTCACAGGGGGAGTTCTAACTATGGCTACACCTTC	TRBV7-9	TRBD1	TRBJ1-2	15	few
CASSNGWRRDTDTQYF	TGTGCCAGCAGCAACGGGTGGCGGAGGGACACAGATACGCAGTATTTT	TRBV5-8	-	TRBJ2-3	16	-
CASSLAGDSINYGYTF	TGCGCCAGCAGCTTGGCGGGGGACAGTATTAACTATGGCTACACCTTC	TRBV5-1	TRBD1	TRBJ1-2	16	-
CASSSQGPYEQYF	TGTGCCAGCAGTTCACAGGGGCCTTACGAGCAGTACTTC	TRBV12-3/TRBV12-4	TRBD1	TRBJ2-7	13	once
CASSADGQGFDEQYF	TGTGCCAGTTCTGCGGATGGACAGGGTTTCGACGAGCAGTACTTC	TRBV19	TRBD1	TRBJ2-7	15	-
CASSLGTLSTDTQYF	TGCGCCAGCAGCCTCGGGACACTATCCACAGATACGCAGTATTTT	TRBV4-3	-	TRBJ2-3	15	-
CASSQGRGSETQYF	TGTGCCAGCAGCCAAGGCAGGGGATCGGAGACCCAGTACTTC	TRBV3-1/TRBV3-2	-	TRBJ2-5	14	-
CASSLRDRVDTQYF	TGTGCCAGCAGCCTAAGGGACAGGGTGGATACGCAGTATTTT	TRBV7-2	TRBD1	TRBJ2-3	14	-
CAISGTGSRTGELFF	TGTGCCATCAGTGGGACAGGGAGTCGTACCGGGGAGCTGTTTTTT	TRBV10-3	TRBD1	TRBJ2-2	15	-
CASSYGQGEKLFF	TGCGCCAGCAGCTACGGACAGGGTGAAAAACTGTTTTTT	TRBV5-1	TRBD1	TRBJ1-4	13	-